This entry features one TCR beta chain sequence. CDR1 and CDR2 (germline): GTSNPN, SVGIG (reference sequence). This CDR3 region has 14 residues. V shed 3 bases and J shed 6 bases, with 15 bases lying between them. The sample belongs to a study of cytomegalovirus exposure and HLA in healthy donors. A multiplex PCR was run with 60 Vbeta primers and 13 Jbeta primers. TCRdb's table, derived via immunoSEQ multiplex PCR, lists solely in-frame clones and lacks some. The table includes approximately 70,000 clones, 60% to 80% detected once. The TCR comes from a woman aged 30 to 39 in good health and CMV-seropositive. The chain has TRBV30 and TRBJ2-1; D ambiguous. Sequenced material: PBMCs. CDR3 loop: CAWRARFVRNEQFF. In nucleotides, the CDR3 is TGTGCCTGGAGGGCTAGATTTGTTCGCAATGAGCAGTTCTTC.